The 3 T cell receptor beta chains reported below all come from one sample, sequenced in a study of cytomegalovirus exposure and HLA in healthy donors (dated by TCRdb to about 2017). The library was made by the immunoSEQ multiplex PCR assay. For the multiplex PCR, a mixture combining 60 forward primers for TCR Vbeta segments and 13 reverse primers for TCR Jbeta segments was used. TCRdb mirrors the immuneACCESS table, restricted to in-frame sequences. Some clones are absent from its copies; in checked studies, under half trace to an unresolved V gene, and the reason for the others is unknown. The sample table holds 54,000 or so clones, of which 70% to 80% were seen once. Approximately 19% of the sample comes from the top ten. Sequences were obtained from PBMCs. The source of these receptors is a woman aged 60 to 75 in good health and CMV-seropositive.

The rearrangement links TRBV2 to TRBJ1-1; a possible D gene is TRBD1 (6 bases). The germline CDR1 and CDR2 sequences are SNHLY and FYNNEI. V was trimmed by 5 bases and J by 0 bases, leaving 19 bases between them. This CDR3 contains 17 residues. CDR3 region: CASSPGTWGQMNTEAFF. The CDR3, as DNA: TGTGCCAGCAGTCCAGGGACATGGGGTCAAATGAACACTGAAGCTTTCTTT.

In the case of this clone: The same CDR3 can be traced to other DNA sequences in this sample. The gene calls are TRBV7-6 and TRBJ2-7; weak D call: TRBD1 (5 bases). CDR1 is SGHVS and CDR2 is FNYEAQ in the germline V gene. Trimming removed 0 bases from V and 6 bases from J, with 12 bases in between. The CDR3 runs to 14 residues. DNA of the CDR3: TGTGCCAGCAGCTTAGCGGACACCCCGGGCGAGCAGTACTTC. Its translation is CASSLADTPGEQYF.

The genes are TRBV13 and TRBJ1-2; 8 nucleotides line up with TRBD1. V dropped 1 base and J dropped 8; count of bases not matched to a gene: 15. This CDR3 has 17 amino acids. Germline assignment: CDR1 PRHDT and CDR2 FYEKMQ (reference sequence). This chain's CDR3 is CASSLVSGRDRWKGYTF. For the CDR3, the DNA is TGTGCCAGCAGCTTAGTTTCAGGCCGGGACAGGTGGAAGGGCTACACCTTC.